Shown below are 9 T cell receptor beta chains from a single sample sequenced in a study of blood T cells in healthy people across ages. Using a J-beta primer mix together with a sample-barcoded 5' primer, a second PCR was run for roughly 6 to 12 cycles. TCRdb reanalysed the 5' RACE reads using MiXCR and keeps one entry per CDR3 protein. The sample consists of approximately 690,000 distinct CDR3 sequences, 40% to 45% of them appearing once. Sequencing was done on a sample of blood. The receptors here all came from an elderly man in good health.

J is TRBJ2-3 and V is TRBV20-1; 8 bases line up with TRBD2. Germline V CDR1 and CDR2: DFQATT, SNEGSKA (reference sequence). Unmatched junction bases numbered 4, after V lost 3 bases and J lost 2 bases. The CDR3 has 14 residues. CDR3 region: CSASKRGHTDTQYF. DNA for the CDR3: TGCAGTGCTAGTAAGCGGGGGCACACAGATACGCAGTATTTT.

The V and J genes are TRBV20-1 and TRBJ1-6; D perhaps matches TRBD1 (5 bases). The CDR3 contains 16 residues. The germline V gene encodes CDR1 DFQATT and CDR2 SNEGSKA (reference sequence). V lost 6 bases and J 0 bases, leaving 15 bases between the germline ends. In DNA form, the CDR3 reads TGCAGTGCCTTAACAGCCCAGGGCTCCTATAATTCACCCCTCCACTTT. Protein sequence: CSALTAQGSYNSPLHF.

This clonotype was seen a few times. A much larger clone lies one base from this, so it may be a read error. The genes are TRBV20-1 and TRBJ2-7, with 11 bases lining up with TRBD2. J lost 7 bases, V lost 6 bases, and 14 bases had no gene match. Germline V CDR1 and CDR2: DFQATT, SNEGSKA (reference sequence). The CDR3 contains 15 residues. DNA of the CDR3: TGCAGTGCGGGGGTTAGCGGGGGGGAGTACAATGAGCAGTACTTC. It yields the protein CSAGVSGGEYNEQYF.

Many counts were recorded for this clonotype. V and J are TRBV29-1 and TRBJ2-3; 12 bases match TRBD2. Germline V gene lookup returns CDR1 SQVTM and CDR2 ANQGSEA. The CDR3 spans 15 residues. V trimming: 5 bases; J trimming: 6 bases; junction bases outside the gene matches: 9. The CDR3 nucleotides read TGCAGCGTTTTACCAGCTAGCGGGAGGGTCGATACGCAGTATTTT. Protein sequence: CSVLPASGRVDTQYF.

The chain employs TRBV7-2 and TRBJ1-2; 9 bases are a match to TRBD1. The length of the CDR3 is 16 residues. Per the germline V gene, CDR1 is SGHTA and CDR2 is FQGNSA. V shed 0 bases and J 1 base; nucleotides not matched to a gene: 3. CDR3 region: CASSLAPTGGNYGYTF. The CDR3, as DNA: TGTGCCAGCAGCTTAGCCCCGACAGGGGGTAACTATGGCTACACCTTC.

The V gene is TRBV6-1, the J gene TRBJ1-5; TRBD1 matches 7 bases. V gave up 1 base and J gave up 9 bases; unmatched junction bases: 18. The CDR3 is made up of 18 amino acids. Germline loops: CDR1 MNHNS, CDR2 SASEGT. The CDR3 loop reads CASSEEGAGTARIRPQHF. Written as DNA, the CDR3 is TGTGCCAGCAGTGAAGAGGGGGCCGGGACAGCGAGAATCAGGCCCCAGCATTTT.

The V call is TRBV5-1, the J call TRBJ2-5, with 8 bases aligning to TRBD1. CDR1 is SGHRS and CDR2 is YFSETQ in the germline V gene. V shed 5 bases and J 5 bases; nucleotides not matched to a gene: 14. The CDR3 has 16 residues. This CDR3 reads CASSTQGAVSRETQYF. CDR3 nucleotides: TGCGCCAGCAGTACCCAGGGGGCTGTAAGTAGGGAGACCCAGTACTTC.

The table lists this clonotype with a few counts. This sequence joins TRBV7-2 and TRBJ1-4, with 9 bases lining up with TRBD1. V was pared by 6 bases and J by 7 bases, with 12 bases of the junction left unmatched. This CDR3 region has 16 residues. CDR1 and CDR2 from the germline V gene are SGHTA and FQGNSA. This chain's CDR3 is CASSHGQGPFSEKLFF. DNA of the CDR3: TGTGCCAGCAGTCACGGACAGGGGCCTTTTAGTGAAAAACTGTTTTTT.

The gene calls are TRBV9 and TRBJ2-1; D uncertain. In germline, CDR1 is SGDLS, CDR2 YYNGEE. Deletions cut 1 base from V and 3 bases from J, with 5 bases between. The CDR3 totals 13 residues. CDR3 sequence (DNA): TGTGCCAGCAGCGTACACGGCTACAATGAGCAGTTCTTC. Protein sequence: CASSVHGYNEQFF.